The 10 T cell receptor beta chains below come from one sample, sequenced in a study of T cells in Graves' hyperthyroidism and ophthalmopathy. The investigators amplified TCR beta CDR3 regions from RNA transcripts. With the HTBI primer set, the TCR CDR3 went through a first round of RT-PCR. TCRdb fed the multiplex PCR reads into MiXCR, producing one record per CDR3 protein. The data contain fewer than 650,000 distinct CDR3 sequences, 14% of them singletons. The sequenced sample consisted of blood. These receptors originate from a woman in her twenties or thirties with Graves' hyperthyroidism that later progressed to Graves' ophthalmopathy.

The sample holds one count of this clonotype. Since a much larger clone is just one base distant, this may be a read error. This sequence joins TRBV9 and TRBJ1-2; D gene ambiguous. Germline CDR1 reads SGDLS; CDR2 reads YYNGEE. The CDR3 covers 15 residues. The CDR3 spells CAGSVGVGNFYGYTF. The CDR3 DNA sequence: TGTGCCGGCAGCGTAGGAGTTGGCAACTTCTATGGCTACACCTTC.

This clonotype was detected many times. Here the CDR3 reads CASSLDAATGFLEQFF. In nucleotides, the CDR3 is TGTGCCAGCAGCTTAGATGCGGCCACCGGGTTTCTTGAGCAGTTCTTC. The chain has TRBV7-2 and TRBJ2-1; D not resolved. V dropped 1 base and J dropped 9 bases, with 19 bases sitting between them. Germline V gives CDR1 SGHTA, CDR2 FQGNSA. The CDR3 covers 16 residues.

The genes are TRBV4-2 and TRBJ2-7; TRBD2 aligns across 12 bases. V shed 0 bases and J 3 bases; nucleotides not matched to a gene: 15. Germline V gives CDR1 LGHNA, CDR2 YNFKEQ. The CDR3 extends over 20 amino acids. CDR3 region: CASSQEIRGTRLAGDYEQYF. The CDR3 DNA reads as TGTGCCAGCAGCCAAGAAATCCGGGGGACTCGACTAGCGGGAGACTACGAGCAGTACTTC.

The V gene is TRBV20-1, the J gene TRBJ2-3; 8 bases match TRBD2. The germline gives CDR1 DFQATT, CDR2 SNEGSKA (reference sequence). V lost 6 bases and J lost 5; bases outside the gene matches: 7. The CDR3 totals 13 residues. CDR3 residues: CSAPKAGVDTQYF. The CDR3 nucleotides are TGCAGTGCGCCGAAAGCGGGAGTAGATACGCAGTATTTT.

This clonotype appeared many times. The genes are TRBV20-1 and TRBJ2-7; possibly TRBD2 for D (7 bases). Trimming removed 3 bases from V and 3 bases from J, with 12 bases in between. This CDR3 spans 13 amino acids. CDR1 and CDR2 from the germline V gene are DFQATT and SNEGSKA (reference sequence). CDR3 amino acids: CSASRGAGYEQYF. CDR3 nucleotides: TGCAGTGCTAGCCGGGGGGCGGGCTACGAGCAGTACTTC.

This clonotype showed up many times. CDR3: CSAEKPSTDTQYF. The CDR3 DNA reads TGCAGTGCTGAGAAACCCAGCACAGATACGCAGTATTTT. The chain combines TRBV20-1 with TRBJ2-3, with D uncertain. The V gene's germline CDR1 is DFQATT and CDR2 SNEGSKA (reference sequence). The CDR3 is 13 amino acids. V was shortened by 5 bases and J by 0 bases, with 9 bases between the two germline ends.

About this clonotype: This may stem from a read error, because a much larger clone lies one nucleotide away. The chain recombines TRBV19 with TRBJ1-1; TRBD1 agrees at 8 bases. This CDR3 is built from 14 residues. Trimming removed 6 bases from V and 3 bases from J; junction bases left unmatched: 6. Germline V lookup: CDR1 LNHDA, CDR2 SQIVND (reference sequence). The CDR3 sequence: CASSETQGDTEAFF. CDR3 in DNA: TGTGCCAGTAGCGAGACACAGGGGGACACTGAAGCTTTCTTT.

In its sample, this clonotype was seen once. The rearrangement links TRBV7-2 to TRBJ1-5, with 9 bases lining up with TRBD1. Per germline, CDR1 SGHTA and CDR2 FQGNSA. With V trimmed by 2 bases and J by 4 bases, 9 bases remained unmatched. The CDR3 extends over 17 amino acids. The CDR3 DNA reads TGTGCCAGCAGCTTAAGGGTCGGTGGACAGGGGAATCAGCCCCAGCATTTT. Protein sequence: CASSLRVGGQGNQPQHF.

This clonotype was found many times. CDR3 sequence reads: CASSFTAGGQETQYF. For the CDR3, the DNA is TGTGCCAGCAGCTTTACGGCGGGAGGGCAAGAGACCCAGTACTTC. The V and J genes are TRBV5-6 and TRBJ2-5; the match to TRBD2 covers 9 bases. This CDR3 has 15 residues. The V and J ends lost 2 bases and 2 bases, in that order; junction bases with no gene match: 4. The germline CDR1 and CDR2 sequences are SGHDT and YYEEEE.

Note on this clonotype: A read error may be the cause here, since a much bigger clone is one base away. The conserved phenylalanine or tryptophan is not found at the CDR3 terminus, so this likely reflects a read error. J is TRBJ1-5 and V is TRBV27; D is undetermined. The V end lost 3 bases, the J end lost 4 bases, and 7 bases lay between the germline ends. Per germline, CDR1 MNHEY and CDR2 SMNVEV (reference sequence). The CDR3 totals 13 residues. The CDR3 region has the DNA TGTGCCAGCAGTTTTGGGCTTAATCAGCCCCAGCATCTT. It codes for CASSFGLNQPQHL.